This T cell receptor (beta chain) is from a study of control samples from healthy donors and cancer patients. The protocol was immunoSEQ multiplex PCR, while the TCRdb copy is restricted to in-frame clones and leaves out a portion. The sample records about 120,000 clones, around 90% being singletons. This CDR3 is 16 amino acids long. Germline assignment: CDR1 LNHNV and CDR2 YYDKDF (reference sequence). V was pared by 1 base and J by 0 bases, with 12 bases between. This chain connects TRBV15 to TRBJ1-2; D remains ambiguous. Sample: blood. This TCR derives from a woman aged 65 to 85 in good health. The CDR3 protein is CATSRALSHSNYGYTF. CDR3 sequence (DNA): TGTGCCACCAGCAGAGCTCTGAGCCATTCTAACTATGGCTACACCTTC.